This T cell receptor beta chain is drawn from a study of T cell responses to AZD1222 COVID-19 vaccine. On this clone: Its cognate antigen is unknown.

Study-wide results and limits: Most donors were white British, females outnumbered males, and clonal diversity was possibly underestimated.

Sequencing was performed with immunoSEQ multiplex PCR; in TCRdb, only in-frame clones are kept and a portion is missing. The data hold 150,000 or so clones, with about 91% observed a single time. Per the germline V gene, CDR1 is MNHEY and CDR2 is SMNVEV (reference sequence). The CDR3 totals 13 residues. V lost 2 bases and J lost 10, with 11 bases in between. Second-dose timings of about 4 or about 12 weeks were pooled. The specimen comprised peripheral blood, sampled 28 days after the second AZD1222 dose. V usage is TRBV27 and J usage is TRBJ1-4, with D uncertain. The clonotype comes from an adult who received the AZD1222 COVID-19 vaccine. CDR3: CASSLIPTGKLFF. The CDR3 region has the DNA TGTGCCAGCAGTTTAATCCCCACGGGAAAACTGTTTTTT.